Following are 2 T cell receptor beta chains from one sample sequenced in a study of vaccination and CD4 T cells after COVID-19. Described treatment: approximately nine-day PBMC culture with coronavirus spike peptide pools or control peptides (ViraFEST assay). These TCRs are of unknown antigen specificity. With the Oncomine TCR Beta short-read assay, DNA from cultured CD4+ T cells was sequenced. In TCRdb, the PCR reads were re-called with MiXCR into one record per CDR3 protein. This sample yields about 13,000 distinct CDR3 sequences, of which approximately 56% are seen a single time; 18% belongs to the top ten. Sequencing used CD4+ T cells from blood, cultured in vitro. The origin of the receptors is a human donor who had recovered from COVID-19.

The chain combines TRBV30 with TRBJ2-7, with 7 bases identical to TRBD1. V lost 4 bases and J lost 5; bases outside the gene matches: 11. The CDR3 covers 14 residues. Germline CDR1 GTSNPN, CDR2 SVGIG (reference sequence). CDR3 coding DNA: TGTGCCTGGACCTCCGGGACAGACACCAACGAGCAGTACTTC. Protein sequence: CAWTSGTDTNEQYF.

The CDR3 region has the DNA TGTGCCAGCAGCCAGGATGGGGGGCCCCATGGCTACACCTTC. Translation: CASSQDGGPHGYTF. V is TRBV7-9 and J is TRBJ1-2, with D perhaps matching TRBD1 (6 bases). The V and J ends lost 5 bases and 6 bases respectively, with 16 bases between them. CDR1 SEHNR and CDR2 FQNEAQ come from the germline V gene (reference sequence). The CDR3 runs 14 residues.